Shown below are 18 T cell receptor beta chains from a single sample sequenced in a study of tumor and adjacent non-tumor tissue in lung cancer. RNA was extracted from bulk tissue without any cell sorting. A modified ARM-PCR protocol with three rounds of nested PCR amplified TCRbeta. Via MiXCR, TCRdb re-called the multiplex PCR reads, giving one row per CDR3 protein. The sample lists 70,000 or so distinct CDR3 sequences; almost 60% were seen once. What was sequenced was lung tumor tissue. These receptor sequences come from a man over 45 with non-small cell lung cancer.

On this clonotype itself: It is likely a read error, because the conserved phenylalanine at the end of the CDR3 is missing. CDR3 bases: TGCAGCGTTGGGGGGACGGCCGCTAGCTATGACTACACCTCC. It yields the protein CSVGGTAASYDYTS. The J gene is TRBJ1-2, the V gene TRBV29-1; possibly TRBD1 for D (5 bases). CDR1 is SQVTM and CDR2 is ANQGSEA in the germline V gene. The CDR3 spans 14 residues.

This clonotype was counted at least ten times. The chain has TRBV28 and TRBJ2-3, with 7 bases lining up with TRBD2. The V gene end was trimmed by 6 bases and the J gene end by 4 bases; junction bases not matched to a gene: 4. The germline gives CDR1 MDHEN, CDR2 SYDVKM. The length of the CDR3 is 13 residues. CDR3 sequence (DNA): TGTGCCAGCAGCCGGGACTATTCAGATACGCAGTATTTT. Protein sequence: CASSRDYSDTQYF.

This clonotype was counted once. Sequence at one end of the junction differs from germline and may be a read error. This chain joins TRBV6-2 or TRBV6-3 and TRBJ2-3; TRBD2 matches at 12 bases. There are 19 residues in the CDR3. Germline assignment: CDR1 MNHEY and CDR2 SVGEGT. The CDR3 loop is CASNALAGGAGVEADKQYF. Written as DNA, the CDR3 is TGTGCCAGCAATGCACTAGCGGGGGGTGCCGGCGTGGAAGCCGATAAGCAGTACTTT.

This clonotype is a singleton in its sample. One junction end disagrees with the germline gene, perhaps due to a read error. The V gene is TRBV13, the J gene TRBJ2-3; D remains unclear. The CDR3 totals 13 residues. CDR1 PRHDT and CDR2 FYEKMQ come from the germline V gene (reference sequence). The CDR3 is CASNRLPTDTQYF. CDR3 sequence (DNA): TGCGCCAGCAACCGCCTCCCCACAGATACGCAGTATTTT.

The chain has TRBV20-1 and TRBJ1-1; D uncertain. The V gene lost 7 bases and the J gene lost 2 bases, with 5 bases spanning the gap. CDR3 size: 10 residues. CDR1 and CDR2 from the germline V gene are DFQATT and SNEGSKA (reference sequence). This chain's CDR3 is CSGCNTEAFF. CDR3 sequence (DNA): TGCAGTGGGTGCAACACTGAAGCTTTCTTT.

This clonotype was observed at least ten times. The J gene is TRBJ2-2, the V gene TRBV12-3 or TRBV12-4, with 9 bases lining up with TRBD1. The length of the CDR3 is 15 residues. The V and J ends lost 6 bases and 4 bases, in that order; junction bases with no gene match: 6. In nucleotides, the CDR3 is TGTGCCAGCAGCAAACAGGGGGCGGTCACCGGGGAGCTGTTTTTT. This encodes CASSKQGAVTGELFF.

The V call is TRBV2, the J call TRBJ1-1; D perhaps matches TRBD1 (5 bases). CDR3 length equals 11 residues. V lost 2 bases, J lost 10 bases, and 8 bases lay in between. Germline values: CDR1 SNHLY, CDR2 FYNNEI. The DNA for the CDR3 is TGTGCCAGCAGTGAATCGGGGGGAGCTTTCTTT. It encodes CASSESGGAFF.

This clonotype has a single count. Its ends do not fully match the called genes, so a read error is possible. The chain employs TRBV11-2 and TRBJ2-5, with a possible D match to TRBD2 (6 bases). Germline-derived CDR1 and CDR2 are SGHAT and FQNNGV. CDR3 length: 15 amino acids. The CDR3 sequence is CASSSTWGVAEIQCF. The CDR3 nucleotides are TGTGCCAGCAGTTCCACCTGGGGGGTAGCAGAGATCCAGTGCTTC.

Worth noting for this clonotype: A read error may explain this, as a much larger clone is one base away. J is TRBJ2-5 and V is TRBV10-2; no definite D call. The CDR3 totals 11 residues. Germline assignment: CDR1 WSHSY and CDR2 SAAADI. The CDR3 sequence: CASSSKETQHF. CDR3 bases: TGCGCCAGCAGTTCCAAAGAGACCCAGCACTTC.

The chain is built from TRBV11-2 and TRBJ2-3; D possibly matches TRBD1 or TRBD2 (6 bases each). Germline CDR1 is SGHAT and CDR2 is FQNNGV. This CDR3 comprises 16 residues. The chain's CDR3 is CISNLGGLSSTDTQYF. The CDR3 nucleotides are TGTATCAGCAACTTAGGGGGGTTATCTAGCACAGATACGCAGTATTTT.

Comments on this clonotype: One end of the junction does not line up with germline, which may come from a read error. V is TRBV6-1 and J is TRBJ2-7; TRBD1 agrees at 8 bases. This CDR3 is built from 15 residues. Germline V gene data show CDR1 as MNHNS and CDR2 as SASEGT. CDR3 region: CASTERQGSPAERYF. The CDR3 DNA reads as TGTGCCAGCACCGAAAGACAGGGGTCTCCGGCGGAGCGGTACTTC.

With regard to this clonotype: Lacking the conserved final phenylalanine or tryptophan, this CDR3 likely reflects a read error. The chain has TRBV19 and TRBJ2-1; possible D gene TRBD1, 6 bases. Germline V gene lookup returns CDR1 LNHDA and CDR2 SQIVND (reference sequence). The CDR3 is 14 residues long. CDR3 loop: CVSSVRGTDSEQFL. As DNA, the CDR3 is TGTGTCAGTTCCGTAAGGGGGACCGACAGTGAGCAGTTCTTA.

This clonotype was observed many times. This CDR3 reads CASSLGDSFKSPLHF. The CDR3 DNA sequence: TGTGCCAGCAGCTTGGGCGACAGTTTCAAATCACCCCTCCACTTT. The chain has TRBV7-8 and TRBJ1-6; D perhaps matches TRBD1 (5 bases). The CDR3 is 15 residues long. Trimming removed 3 bases from V and 10 bases from J, with 16 bases in between. Germline V gives CDR1 SGHVS, CDR2 FQNEAQ.

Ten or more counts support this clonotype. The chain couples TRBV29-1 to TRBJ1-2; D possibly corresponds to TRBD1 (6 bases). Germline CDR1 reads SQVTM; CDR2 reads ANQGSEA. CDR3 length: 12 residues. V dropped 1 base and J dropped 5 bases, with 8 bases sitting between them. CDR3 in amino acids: CSVEGTDYGYTF. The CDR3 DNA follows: TGCAGCGTTGAAGGGACAGATTATGGCTACACCTTC.

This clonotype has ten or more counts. The CDR3 sequence is CASSSYRGLADTQYF. The DNA for the CDR3 is TGTGCCAGCAGCTCGTACAGGGGGCTAGCTGATACGCAGTATTTT. V and J are TRBV5-8 and TRBJ2-3; 9 bases align to TRBD1. This CDR3 has 15 amino acids. The J segment lost 6 bases and the V segment lost 3 bases, leaving 8 bases of the junction unmatched. CDR1 is SGHTS and CDR2 is YDEGEE in the germline V gene.

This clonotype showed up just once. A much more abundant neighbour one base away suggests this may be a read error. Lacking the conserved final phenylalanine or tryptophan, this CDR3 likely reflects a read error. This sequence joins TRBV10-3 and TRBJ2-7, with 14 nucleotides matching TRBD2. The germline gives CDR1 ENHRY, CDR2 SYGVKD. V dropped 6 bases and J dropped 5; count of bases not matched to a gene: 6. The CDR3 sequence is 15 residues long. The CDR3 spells CAIRPTSGGANEQYY. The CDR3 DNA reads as TGTGCCATCAGGCCGACTAGCGGGGGGGCTAACGAGCAGTACTAC.

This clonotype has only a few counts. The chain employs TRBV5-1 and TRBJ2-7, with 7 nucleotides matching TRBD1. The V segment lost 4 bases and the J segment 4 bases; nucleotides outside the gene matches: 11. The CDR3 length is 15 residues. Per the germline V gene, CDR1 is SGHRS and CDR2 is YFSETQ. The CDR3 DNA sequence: TGCGCCAGCAGCCCTGGACAGGAAGGGGTTTACGAGCAGTACTTC. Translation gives CASSPGQEGVYEQYF.

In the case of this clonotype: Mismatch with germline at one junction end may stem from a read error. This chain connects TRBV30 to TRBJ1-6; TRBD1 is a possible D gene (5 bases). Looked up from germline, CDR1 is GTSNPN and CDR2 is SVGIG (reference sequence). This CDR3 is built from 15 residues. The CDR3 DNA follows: TGTGCCTGGAGACCTTACGGGACGTGGAATTCACGCCTCCACTTT. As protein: CAWRPYGTWNSRLHF.